The present T cell receptor (beta chain) was sequenced within a study of shared clonotypes between healthy human individuals. About the study: For every donor, three CD4 naive, three CD4 memory, two CD8 naive and one CD8 memory plates were used. Regarding the study as a whole: Clonotype sharing across donors was expected to vary with sequencing depth.

As regards this clone: Its antigen is unidentified.

Profiling relied on immunoSEQ multiplex PCR, and the TCRdb table lists in-frame clones only, not all of them. The sample gives about 520,000 clones, approximately 94% of which show up once; about 0.068% is in the top ten. Looked up from germline, CDR1 is ENHRY and CDR2 is SYGVKD. The CDR3 extends over 16 amino acids. J lost 6 bases, V lost 2 bases, and 12 bases had no gene match. Donors were Caucasian adults residing in Nashville, Tennessee, USA. The clonotype originates from a woman aged 30 to 39 in good health. The chain is built from TRBV10-3 and TRBJ2-7; 8 nucleotides agree with TRBD2. Sequencing was performed on naive CD4+ T cells sorted from blood. Stated subset: CD45RA+ positively selected. The CDR3 here is CAISEVMSGRGLEQYF. The CDR3 nucleotides read TGTGCCATCAGTGAGGTTATGAGCGGGAGAGGTCTCGAGCAGTACTTC.